The 15 T cell receptor beta chains listed next were all sequenced from one sample in a study of tumor and adjacent non-tumor tissue in lung cancer. A modified ARM-PCR protocol with three rounds of nested PCR amplified TCRbeta. Via MiXCR, TCRdb re-called the multiplex PCR reads, giving one row per CDR3 protein. The repertoire holds tens of thousands of distinct CDR3 sequences, approximately 82% seen once, with almost 40% in the top ten. No cell sorting was done before RNA was extracted from the tissue. The normal lung tissue was taken more than 3 cm from the tumor edge. The sequenced material came from distant non-tumor lung tissue. The receptors stem from a man between 65 and 85 years old with non-small cell lung cancer.

As to this clonotype: This may come from a read error, since a much larger clone is one base off. The chain's CDR3 is CASSGSGGSYYKQYF. CDR3 DNA: TGTGCCAGCAGTGGAAGCGGGGGGTCCTACTACAAGCAGTACTTC. This rearrangement joins TRBV6-1 to TRBJ2-7, with 9 bases lining up with TRBD2. CDR3 length: 15 amino acids. Germline assignment: CDR1 MNHNS and CDR2 SASEGT.

As concerns this clonotype: A read error may account for a junction end that differs from germline. V is TRBV20-1 and J is TRBJ2-7; D may be TRBD1 (7 bases). CDR3 length: 16 amino acids. Germline loops: CDR1 DFQATT, CDR2 SNEGSKA (reference sequence). The CDR3 is CSARDQGGRNSCEQYF. DNA for the CDR3: TGCAGTGCTAGAGATCAGGGGGGACGGAACTCCTGCGAGCAGTACTTC.

The chain recombines TRBV14 with TRBJ1-6; D unresolved. CDR1 is SGHDN and CDR2 is FVKESK in the germline V gene. The CDR3 extends over 15 amino acids. The CDR3 DNA follows: TGTGACATCAGCCCGGGGAGCTCCTATAATTCACCCCTCCACTTT. Translated: CDISPGSSYNSPLHF.

Worth noting for this clonotype: The junction departs from the called germline gene at one end, perhaps through a read error. V and J are TRBV6-6 and TRBJ1-1, with D possibly TRBD1 on 5 matching bases. CDR1 and CDR2 (germline): MNHNY, SVGAGI (reference sequence). This CDR3 comprises 16 residues. CDR3 sequence: CTSSYSPGRGDTGAFF. The CDR3 nucleotides read TGTACCAGCAGTTACTCACCGGGACGGGGAGACACTGGAGCTTTCTTT.

The chain uses TRBV11-1 and TRBJ1-6, with 8 nucleotides matching TRBD1. This CDR3 comprises 17 residues. With 7 bases clipped from V and 7 bases from J, the junction kept 15 bases outside the gene matches. The germline V gene encodes CDR1 SGHAT and CDR2 FQDESV (reference sequence). CDR3 nucleotides: TGTGCCAGCAATTCCAAACGCGGGACAGGTTCCAATTCACCCCTCCACTTT. It codes for CASNSKRGTGSNSPLHF.

A remark on this clonotype: Here the CDR3 omits its conserved ending phenylalanine or tryptophan, so a read error is the likely source. The rearrangement joins TRBV12-3 or TRBV12-4 to TRBJ2-5, with TRBD2 identical over 10 bases. This CDR3 has 15 residues. Trimming cost V 6 bases and J 5 bases; bases outside gene matches: 9. In DNA, the CDR3 is TGTGCCAGCAGAGGGCTAGCGGGAGTGCTGGAGACCCAGTACTTA. This translates into CASRGLAGVLETQYL.

As regards this clonotype: The junction does not match germline at one end; this may be a read error. The chain carries TRBV11-3 and TRBJ2-3, with 9 bases aligning to TRBD2. The CDR3 consists of 15 residues. Germline V lookup: CDR1 SGHNT, CDR2 YENEEA. The CDR3 loop is CASSFGLANTDRQYF. CDR3 DNA: TGTGCTAGCAGCTTCGGACTAGCGAACACAGATAGGCAGTATTTT.

At least ten counts were recorded for this clonotype. The chain couples TRBV5-6 to TRBJ2-5; TRBD1 is a possible D gene (6 bases). Trimming stripped 6 bases from V and 4 bases from J, with 16 bases between. The germline V gene has CDR1 SGHDT and CDR2 YYEEEE. The CDR3 is 14 residues long. The CDR3 is CASTNNLQGETQYF. CDR3 DNA: TGTGCCAGCACCAACAATCTACAGGGAGAGACCCAGTACTTC.

As regards this clonotype: One end of the junction does not line up with germline, which may come from a read error. This chain's CDR3 is CAISQDRGGAEQYF. CDR3 nucleotides: TGCGCCATCAGCCAAGATCGAGGGGGTGCCGAGCAGTACTTC. The chain uses TRBV4-1 and TRBJ2-7, with D perhaps matching TRBD1 (6 bases). The germline gives CDR1 MGHRA, CDR2 YSYEKL. The CDR3 length is 14 residues.

Remarks on this clonotype: This may be a read error: a much more frequent sequence differs by one nucleotide. The V call is TRBV6-1, the J call TRBJ2-3; D possibly corresponds to TRBD1 (6 bases). Per the germline V gene, CDR1 is MNHNS and CDR2 is SASEGT. The CDR3 spans 13 residues. The CDR3 nucleotides read TGTACCAGCAGTGAACAGGGTACAGATACGCAGTATTTT. This codes for CTSSEQGTDTQYF.

In the case of this clonotype: One junction end does not reproduce the germline sequence, and a read error may be involved. The chain combines TRBV11-3 with TRBJ1-1; D unresolved. Per germline, CDR1 SGHNT and CDR2 YENEEA. This CDR3 comprises 15 residues. Here the CDR3 reads CASSPATTRDTEAFF. CDR3 bases: TGTGCTAGCAGCCCCGCCACCACAAGGGACACTGAAGCTTTCTTT.

With regard to this clonotype: Germline is not matched at one junction end, which may reflect a read error. The CDR3 coding sequence is TGTGCTAGTGGGCTTACTGCTGGCAGTCAGCCCAAGCATTTT. Translation gives CASGLTAGSQPKHF. This sequence joins TRBV12-5 and TRBJ1-5, with D hard to call. This CDR3 is built from 14 residues. In germline, CDR1 is LGHNT, CDR2 FRNRAP.

This clonotype was detected once. The chain uses TRBV6-6 and TRBJ2-7, with D maybe TRBD1 (5 bases). The CDR3 spans 14 residues. The germline gives CDR1 MNHNY, CDR2 SVGAGI (reference sequence). Trimming shortened V by 10 bases and J by 3 bases, and 19 bases separated the two germline ends. The DNA of the CDR3 is TGTGCCAACAACCCCGGACATATGCACTACGAGCAGTACTTC. This gives the protein CANNPGHMHYEQYF.

The rearrangement joins TRBV6-5 to TRBJ2-6; tentatively, D is TRBD1 (6 bases). The CDR3 consists of 17 residues. The V gene lost 7 bases and the J gene lost 0 bases, with 16 bases spanning the gap. Looked up from germline, CDR1 is MNHEY and CDR2 is SVGAGI. The CDR3 DNA follows: TGTGCCAGCAATTCAGGGAGAGGGGGCTCTGGGGCCAACGTCCTGACTTTC. Translating gives CASNSGRGGSGANVLTF.

This clonotype has at least ten counts. The chain joins TRBV28 to TRBJ1-5, with no clear D. V gave up 5 bases and J gave up 3 bases, with 8 bases separating them. The CDR3 is 13 amino acids. Germline V gene data show CDR1 as MDHEN and CDR2 as SYDVKM. The CDR3 DNA is TGTGCCAGCAGTCTTACAGTCAATCAGCCCCAGCATTTT. Translated: CASSLTVNQPQHF.